One TCR beta chain is described in this entry. Together with a sample-barcoded 5' primer, a J-beta primer mix was included in a second PCR lasting about 6 to 11 cycles. TCRdb redid the calling of the 5' RACE reads with MiXCR, one entry per CDR3 protein. The sample holds roughly 800,000 distinct CDR3 sequences; 58% are singletons and the top ten take 22%. V lost 1 base to trimming and J lost 2 bases; unmatched junction nucleotides: 12. Germline CDR1 reads LGHDT; CDR2 reads YNNKEL (reference sequence). This CDR3 comprises 18 residues. This entry comes from a study of blood T cells in healthy people across ages.

The clonotype originates from a man aged 30 to 39 in good health. The rearrangement uses TRBV3-1 and TRBJ2-3; 7 positions agree with TRBD2. Specimen: blood. CDR3 sequence: CASSQVRRGSTTTDTQYF. CDR3 nucleotides: TGTGCCAGCAGCCAAGTGCGACGCGGGAGTACGACCACAGATACGCAGTATTTT.